This is a list of T cell receptor beta chains from one sample in a study of shared clonotypes between healthy human individuals. Data came from immunoSEQ multiplex PCR; TCRdb stores just in-frame clones and leaves some out. This sample has roughly 700,000 clones, with about 74% found just once. Sequencing used memory CD4+ T cells sorted from blood. The receptor set was obtained from a woman in her 30s in good health. The CDR3 runs from the conserved cysteine through the conserved F or W. D genes are given only for firm matches. Clone size appears in some rows only: once, few, many, or a class for an expanded clone.

-,TRBV6-6,TRBD2,TRBJ2-2,TGTGCCAGCAGACCAGGGACTAGGAGATTCGGGGAGCTGTTTTTT,CASRPGTRRFGELFF
-,TRBV5-1,-,TRBJ1-5,TGCGCCAGCAGCTGGGGGGTCGGGGGCGCAGAGCCCCAGCATTTT,CASSWGVGGAEPQHF
-,TRBV11-3,TRBD2,TRBJ2-3,TGTGCCAGCAGCCTAGCGGAGGGGGATACGCAGTATTTT,CASSLAEGDTQYF
few,TRBV30,-,TRBJ1-1,TGTGCCTGGAGTGAGGGCATCTGGAACACTGAAGCTTTCTTT,CAWSEGIWNTEAFF
few,TRBV7-2,-,TRBJ2-1,TGTGCCAGCAGCTTATCGGGCCCCTATAATGAGCAGTTCTTC,CASSLSGPYNEQFF
many,TRBV18,TRBD2,TRBJ2-1,TGTGCCAGCTCACCAGTAAGGACCGGGAGGTCGCGTCCATACAATGAGCAGTTCTTC,CASSPVRTGRSRPYNEQFF
-,TRBV30,-,TRBJ1-4,TGTGCCTGGAGTGTAAGGAGGTCAGCTAATGAAAAACTGTTTTTT,CAWSVRRSANEKLFF
-,TRBV6-5,-,TRBJ1-2,TGTGCCAGCAGCCCCCGAGGTTCGTTTCCCTATGGCTACACCTTC,CASSPRGSFPYGYTF
-,TRBV27,TRBD2,TRBJ2-3,TGTGCCAGCAGTTTAAGGGGACTAAGCACAGATACGCAGTATTTT,CASSLRGLSTDTQYF
-,TRBV5-8,TRBD2,TRBJ2-1,TGTGCCAGCAGGGCGGGAGGTGACTTAAGGGAGCAGTTCTTC,CASRAGGDLREQFF
once,TRBV29-1,-,TRBJ1-2,TGCAGCGTTGGGTCGGGTTCCATCAGCATCACTGGCTACACCTTC,CSVGSGSISITGYTF
-,TRBV5-6,-,TRBJ1-2,TGTGCCAGCAGCTGGGGGTATGGCTACACCTTC,CASSWGYGYTF
-,TRBV7-2,TRBD2,TRBJ2-3,TGTGCCAGCAGCTTAAACGGGAGGGATACAGATACGCAGTATTTT,CASSLNGRDTDTQYF
-,TRBV28,-,TRBJ1-2,TGTGCCAGTAACCGGCAGGGCTATGGCTACACCTTC,CASNRQGYGYTF
-,TRBV25-1,TRBD1,TRBJ2-2,TGTGCCAGCCAAGGACAGGGTGGGATCGGGGAGCTGTTTTTT,CASQGQGGIGELFF
-,TRBV4-1,TRBD2,TRBJ2-5,TGCGCCAGCAGCCAAGACTGGTCTAGCGGGCAAGAGACCCAGTACTTC,CASSQDWSSGQETQYF
once,TRBV19,TRBD2,TRBJ2-7,TGTGCCTCAGGCCAGCGGGGCCTTACCTACGAGCAGTACTTC,CASGQRGLTYEQYF
-,TRBV27,TRBD2,TRBJ2-5,TGTGCCAGCAGTTTAAGCGGGGCGGGGGGACGGACCCAGTACTTC,CASSLSGAGGRTQYF
-,TRBV7-9,-,TRBJ2-7,TGTGCCAGCAGCTCAGGGCTTCCCGGGGGCCCCTACGAGCAGTACTTC,CASSSGLPGGPYEQYF
-,TRBV5-6,TRBD1,TRBJ2-5,TGTGCCAGCAGCGAAACGACAGGGGCATGGGAGACCCAGTACTTC,CASSETTGAWETQYF
-,TRBV6-1,-,TRBJ1-4,TGTGCCAGCAGTGACAGGGGATTAGGTGAAAAACTGTTTTTT,CASSDRGLGEKLFF
once,TRBV28,-,TRBJ1-5,TGTGCCAGCACGCCGTGGGATCCCTATAGCAATCAGCCCCAGCATTTT,CASTPWDPYSNQPQHF
-,TRBV5-1,TRBD2,TRBJ2-6,TGCGCCAGCAGCTTGCGGGTGAAGACTAGCGGGAGCTCTGGGGCCAACGTCCTGACTTTC,CASSLRVKTSGSSGANVLTF
many,TRBV5-4,-,TRBJ1-2,TGTGCCAGCAGCGAAGATAACGCGGGGGGACGTCGGGGCTACACCTTC,CASSEDNAGGRRGYTF
many,TRBV2,TRBD2,TRBJ2-7,TGTGCCAGCAGTGTAAAACCCAGGACTAGCGGAGAGTACTTC,CASSVKPRTSGEYF
-,TRBV5-1,-,TRBJ2-3,TGCGCCAGCTCCGGACTTTTATCTAGCACAGATACGCAGTATTTT,CASSGLLSSTDTQYF
once,TRBV29-1,-,TRBJ1-2,TGCAGCGTCCTAATAAACCCAAGGGACTATGGCTACACCTTC,CSVLINPRDYGYTF
once,TRBV28,TRBD1,TRBJ1-1,TGTGCCAGCAGTTTACCGGGACAGGGGGCAACTTTCTTT,CASSLPGQGATFF
many,TRBV15,TRBD2,TRBJ2-7,TGTGCCACCAGCAGAGCGGTAGCTAGCGGGAGTTACGAGCAGTACTTC,CATSRAVASGSYEQYF
few,TRBV2,-,TRBJ1-1,TGTGCCAGCAGCCCAGCGGCTGCAGGGATGAACACTGAAGCTTTCTTT,CASSPAAAGMNTEAFF
-,TRBV7-2,-,TRBJ2-5,TGTGCCAGCACCTTACGGGAGAGCGGGGAGACCCAGTACTTC,CASTLRESGETQYF
-,TRBV28,TRBD2,TRBJ2-5,TGTGCCAGCAGTCCCCCCGGGACTAGCGTAGGGATAGAGACCCAGTACTTC,CASSPPGTSVGIETQYF
-,TRBV5-1,TRBD1,TRBJ2-4,TGCGCCAGCAGCCCCGGGACAGAGGCAAACATTCAGTACTTC,CASSPGTEANIQYF
-,TRBV28,-,TRBJ1-1,TGTGCCAGCAGTTTGATGGGCACTGAAGCTTTCTTT,CASSLMGTEAFF
-,TRBV5-1,-,TRBJ2-1,TGCGCCAGCAGCTTGGGCCGAGAGTACAATGAGCAGTTCTTC,CASSLGREYNEQFF
-,TRBV7-9,TRBD1,TRBJ2-3,TGTGCCAGCAGCATGACAGGGGTTGATGGAGATACGCAGTATTTT,CASSMTGVDGDTQYF
-,TRBV11-2,-,TRBJ2-1,TGTGCCAGCAGCACGACTAACCAGGGGACTGAGCAGTTCTTC,CASSTTNQGTEQFF
-,TRBV4-2,TRBD1,TRBJ1-5,TGTGCCAGCAGCAGTCGACAGGGAACCCAGCATTTT,CASSSRQGTQHF
-,TRBV10-3,-,TRBJ1-1,TGTGCCATCAGGGGACACTCGGGCACTGAAGCTTTCTTT,CAIRGHSGTEAFF
once,TRBV28,-,TRBJ1-5,TGTGCCAGCAGTTTTCGGGTGAATAGCAATCAGCCCCAGCATTTT,CASSFRVNSNQPQHF
-,TRBV5-6,-,TRBJ2-7,TGTGCCAGCAGCTTGAAACCAGGGAGTTCCTACGAGCAGTACTTC,CASSLKPGSSYEQYF
-,TRBV15,-,TRBJ2-7,TGTGCCACCAGCAGAGGAACTTACGAGCAGTACTTC,CATSRGTYEQYF
-,TRBV28,-,TRBJ2-7,TGTGCCAGCAGTTACTTATACGAGCAGTACTTC,CASSYLYEQYF
-,TRBV29-1,-,TRBJ2-1,TGCAGCGTTGGTCGAGGAAGCTCCTACAATGAGCAGTTCTTC,CSVGRGSSYNEQFF
-,TRBV7-8,TRBD2,TRBJ2-2,TGTGCCAGCAGTGTCCGGGAGGGAACCACCGGGGAGCTGTTTTTT,CASSVREGTTGELFF
-,TRBV27,-,TRBJ2-1,TGTGCCAGCAGCCGTCAGAGGAATGAGCAGTTCTTC,CASSRQRNEQFF
-,TRBV10-2,TRBD2,TRBJ2-5,TGCGCCAGCAGTGAGTCGCCTAGCGGGAGGGTGGACCAAGAGACCCAGTACTTC,CASSESPSGRVDQETQYF
-,TRBV5-5,TRBD1,TRBJ2-7,TGTGCCAGCAGCTTAGGACAGGGTAATTACGAGCAGTACTTC,CASSLGQGNYEQYF
-,TRBV2,TRBD1,TRBJ2-7,TGTGCCAGCAGTGGACAGGGGAGGTACGAGCAGTACTTC,CASSGQGRYEQYF
-,TRBV6-6,-,TRBJ2-7,TGTGCCAGCAGTTCCCCGTACCCCTACGAGCAGTACTTC,CASSSPYPYEQYF
few,TRBV7-2,-,TRBJ1-4,TGTGCCAGCAGCTTCACCCCCAGCGTAATTGAAAAACTGTTTTTT,CASSFTPSVIEKLFF
-,TRBV11-2,-,TRBJ1-5,TGTGCCAGCAGCGGTAGTTTTCACCAGCCCCAGCATTTT,CASSGSFHQPQHF
-,TRBV7-2,-,TRBJ2-1,TGTGCCAGCAGCCCGATCGCGGGAAGGGAGCAGTTCTTC,CASSPIAGREQFF
-,TRBV2,-,TRBJ2-1,TGTGCCAGCAGTTCTGGACAATCAGGGCAGTTCTTC,CASSSGQSGQFF
-,TRBV5-6,TRBD2,TRBJ2-5,TGTGCCAGCAGCCGCACTAGCGGGAGCCCACTGCCCCAGTACTTC,CASSRTSGSPLPQYF